This record covers a single T cell receptor (beta chain). This clonotype was seen a handful of times. Its antigen target is currently unknown. Base qualities are not at hand, and no much larger clone is one base apart. This sample stems from a study of blood T cells in healthy people across ages (dated by TCRdb to 2013 to 2016). The study in broad terms: In model experiments, template switching captured roughly one uniquely barcoded TCR beta cDNA molecule for every two T cells. The study analyzed two additional independent replicas of 1 million unique cDNA reads from the same blood draw for two donors, one aged 18 to 30 and one aged 80 or older. To avoid experimental bias, donors of different ages were distributed randomly across sequencing lanes. Four age groups were formed from the donors: young (average around 15 years), middle-aged (more than 35), aged (about 62) and long-lived (about 80). To track age-related changes in TCR beta repertoire diversity, the study relied on deep sequencing normalized with unique cDNA molecular identifiers. What the authors observed across the whole study: Compared with the aged group, more naive CD4+ T cells, fewer expanded clones and increased TCR diversity were shown by the long-lived group, suggesting age selection. Observed TCR beta diversity per million T cells fell roughly linearly with age, and a significant reduction was already apparent by age about 36. Conclusive comparison of naive and antigen-experienced compartments was prevented by the profiling of bulk unsorted PBMCs. Observed TCR beta diversity correlated strongly with the percentage of naive T cells measured by flow cytometry. Total diversity estimates from one million sequenced T cells were considered lower bounds and underestimates. Donor CMV infection status was unknown, potentially confounding age-related changes in expanded clonotypes.

Donors were a few dozen systemically healthy Caucasian individuals from Russia aged roughly 6 to 90 years. Each donor gave around 9 milliliters of peripheral blood, collected into EDTA-treated Vacutainer tubes. Ficoll-Paque density-gradient centrifugation was used to isolate PBMCs, with at least 6 million per sample. Trizol reagent was used to extract total RNA from PBMCs, with at least 5.5 micrograms per sample. The percentages of naive CD45RAhigh/CD27high T cells were determined by flow cytometry on a PBMC aliquot from every donor. The library was made by 5' RACE. TCRdb lists the instrument as Illumina HiSeq 2500. The second PCR ran for about 6 to 12 cycles and used a J-beta primer mix along with a sample-barcoded 5' primer. A unique molecular identifier was introduced onto each TCR beta cDNA molecule by a template-switch 5' adaptor carrying 12 random nucleotides. At least 3 million CDR3-containing paired-end reads were obtained from each sample. First-strand cDNA synthesis was performed from all RNA using the Mint cDNA synthesis kit, with priming by a TRBC-specific oligonucleotide. Following uracil-DNA glycosylase treatment, a first 18-cycle PCR with universal primers M1SS and BC2_uni_R was performed on all cDNA. On the study's bioinformatics: For normalization, 1 million high-quality reads, each with a distinct molecular identifier, were randomly selected from each sample. Instead of being binned into consensus sequences, reads that shared molecular identifiers were thrown out. CDR3 identification, clonotype clustering and error correction used MiTCR with a Q25 quality threshold and the strictest error-elimination algorithm. A nonparametric unseen species model with Euler transformation was used to estimate a lower bound on total TCR beta diversity. TCRdb itself trimmed the public reads at Q25 with fastp, ran MiXCR and retained productive beta chains. Identical CDR3 protein sequences are pooled into one entry, listed with their most common genes and DNA. The V and J calls were not made by the authors but by TCRdb's processing. The sample table records about 1,400,000 distinct CDR3 sequences; almost 60% of these occur just once. 5% to 7% of the sample is taken by the ten largest.

Sequences were obtained from blood. This receptor was taken from a man younger than 30 in good health.

CDR3 reads: CASSQEKGGGGYIQYF. The nucleotide sequence reads TGCGCCAGCAGCCAAGAAAAGGGAGGGGGCGGTTACATTCAGTACTTC. In this chain, TRBV4-1 is recombined with TRBJ2-4; the D gene is perhaps TRBD1 or TRBD2, each of them matching over 7 bases. The V end loses 0 bases and the J end loses 8 bases, and a stretch of 17 bases separates them. The CDR3 holds 16 amino acids from the cysteine to the phenylalanine. This entry keeps only the CDR3 DNA: 48 bases, framed from base 1. The germline V gene sets CDR1 to MGHRA and CDR2 to YSYEKL.